A single sample is the source of the 9 T cell receptor beta chains below, sequenced in a study of human T cells and chemical hapten exposure. TCRdb processed the RACE reads anew with MiXCR; each CDR3 protein has one entry. This table has about 190,000 distinct CDR3 sequences, around 23% appearing once. Time point meaning: patch test 3, about 24 weeks after DPC sensitization. The treatment is: therapeutic diphenylcyclopropenone sensitization with weekly scalp DPC. The sequences come from whole blood, collected in connection with sensitization to the hapten diphenylcyclopropenone (DPC). The origin of the receptors is a woman aged 40 to 50 with alopecia areata. Some clones in this sample may be carry-over from other donors' samples.

This clonotype was picked up a small number of times. The rearrangement uses TRBV9 and TRBJ2-7; TRBD2 is a possible D gene (6 bases). The CDR3 has 14 residues. From germline, CDR1 is SGDLS and CDR2 YYNGEE. Trimming pared 0 bases from V and 4 bases from J, leaving 11 bases between. For the CDR3, the DNA is TGTGCCAGCAGCGTAGGCGGGACCGCTTACGAGCAGTACTTC. Translated: CASSVGGTAYEQYF.

V and J are TRBV4-2 and TRBJ1-1, with D tentatively TRBD1 (5 bases). The CDR3 contains 13 residues. Trimming shortened V by 5 bases and J by 1 base, and 8 bases separated the two germline ends. Germline V CDR1 and CDR2: LGHNA, YNFKEQ. CDR3 nucleotides: TGTGCCAGCAGCTTTGGGACGAACACTGAAGCTTTCTTT. Amino acid sequence: CASSFGTNTEAFF.

This clonotype occurred a few times. The V gene is TRBV4-2, the J gene TRBJ1-2; 10 nucleotides agree with TRBD1. Germline V lookup: CDR1 LGHNA, CDR2 YNFKEQ. Losses at the gene ends were 1 base for V and 2 bases for J; bases not matched to a gene: 7. This CDR3 contains 17 residues. The CDR3 bases are TGTGCCAGCAGCCAAGGCCTGACAGGGGGCAGGAACTATGGCTACACCTTC. The encoded protein is CASSQGLTGGRNYGYTF.

This chain links TRBV4-2 with TRBJ2-7, with 13 positions matching TRBD2. With 0 bases clipped from V and 0 bases from J, the junction kept 2 bases outside the gene matches. Per the germline V gene, CDR1 is LGHNA and CDR2 is YNFKEQ. The CDR3 runs to 17 residues. The CDR3 coding sequence is TGTGCCAGCAGCCAAGAACGGACTAGCGGGGGCTCCTACGAGCAGTACTTC. Its translation is CASSQERTSGGSYEQYF.

This clonotype was detected a few times. The chain combines TRBV29-1 with TRBJ1-1; D possibly corresponds to TRBD1 (5 bases). The V gene's germline CDR1 is SQVTM and CDR2 ANQGSEA. The CDR3 is 10 residues long. The ends were cut back, 8 bases at V and 5 bases at J, with 9 bases in the middle. CDR3 nucleotide sequence: TGCAGCCTCGAGGGGACTGAAGCTTTCTTT. Amino acid sequence: CSLEGTEAFF.

The chain couples TRBV4-3 to TRBJ1-1; D is possibly TRBD1 (6 bases). The CDR3 consists of 14 residues. Germline CDR1 is LGHNA and CDR2 is YSLEER. Trimming pared 3 bases from V and 3 bases from J, leaving 11 bases between. CDR3: CASSHPDRHTEAFF. The CDR3 region has the DNA TGCGCCAGCAGCCACCCTGACAGGCACACTGAAGCTTTCTTT.

In this sample, this clonotype turned up many times. This chain uses TRBV4-3 with TRBJ2-3; 14 bases fit TRBD2. In germline, CDR1 is LGHNA, CDR2 YSLEER. J lost 3 bases, V lost 5 bases, and 4 bases had no gene match. CDR3 length: 16 amino acids. For the CDR3, the DNA is TGCGCCAGCAGCTCGGGACTAGCGGGAGAAACAGATACGCAGTATTTT. Residues: CASSSGLAGETDTQYF.

In its sample, this clonotype was seen a few times. DNA of the CDR3: TGTGCCAGCAGTTTTAACCGACCAGATACGCAGTATTTT. Translation gives CASSFNRPDTQYF. The chain recombines TRBV28 with TRBJ2-3, with no clear D. Germline assignment: CDR1 MDHEN and CDR2 SYDVKM. V dropped 3 bases and J dropped 4 bases, with 8 bases sitting between them. The CDR3 spans 13 residues.

In this sample, this clonotype turned up a few times. The V call is TRBV29-1, the J call TRBJ2-7; D not resolved. Per germline, CDR1 SQVTM and CDR2 ANQGSEA. V was pared by 4 bases and J by 7 bases, with 20 bases between. This CDR3 is 14 amino acids long. The CDR3 here is CSVVISGSPREQYF. CDR3 bases: TGCAGCGTTGTGATTTCCGGTTCCCCCCGGGAGCAGTACTTC.